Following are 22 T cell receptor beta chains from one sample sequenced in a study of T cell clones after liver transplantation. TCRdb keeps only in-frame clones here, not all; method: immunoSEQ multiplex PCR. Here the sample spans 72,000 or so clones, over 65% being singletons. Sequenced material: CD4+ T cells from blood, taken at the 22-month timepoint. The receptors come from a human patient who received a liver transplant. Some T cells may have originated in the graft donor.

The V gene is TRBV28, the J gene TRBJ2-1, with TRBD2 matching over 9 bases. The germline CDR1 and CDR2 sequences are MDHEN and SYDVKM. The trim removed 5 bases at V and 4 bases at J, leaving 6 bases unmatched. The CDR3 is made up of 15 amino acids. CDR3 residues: CASSGAGGGYNEQFF. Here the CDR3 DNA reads TGTGCCAGCAGTGGAGCGGGAGGTGGTTACAATGAGCAGTTCTTC.

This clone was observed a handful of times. This CDR3 reads CASSLGGTATNYGYTF. CDR3 coding DNA: TGTGCCAGCAGCCTAGGGGGGACAGCGACTAACTATGGCTACACCTTC. V and J are TRBV7-9 and TRBJ1-2, with 7 positions matching TRBD1. Germline trimming cut 5 bases from V and 0 bases from J; bases unmatched to any gene: 9. The CDR3 has 16 amino acids. Germline V gene data show CDR1 as SEHNR and CDR2 as FQNEAQ (reference sequence).

CDR3 in amino acids: CASSQGPASYFNEQFF. In nucleotides, the CDR3 is TGCGCCAGCAGCCAAGGGCCGGCGTCGTATTTCAATGAGCAGTTCTTC. The chain recombines TRBV4-3 with TRBJ2-1; D gene uncertain. This CDR3 has 16 amino acids. Germline lookup yields CDR1 LGHNA and CDR2 YSLEER. Trimming stripped 1 base from V and 6 bases from J, with 16 bases between.

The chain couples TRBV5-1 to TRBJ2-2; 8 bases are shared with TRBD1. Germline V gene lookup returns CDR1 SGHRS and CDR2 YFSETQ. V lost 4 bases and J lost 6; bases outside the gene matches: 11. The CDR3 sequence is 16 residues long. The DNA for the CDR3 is TGCGCCAGCAGCGAAGCCAAGACAGGGGCCCCCGGGGAGCTGTTTTTT. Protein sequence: CASSEAKTGAPGELFF. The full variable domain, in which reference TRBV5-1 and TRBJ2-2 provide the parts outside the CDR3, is KAGVTQTPRYLIKTRGQQVTLSCSPISGHRSVSWYQQTPGQGLQFLFEYFSETQRNKGNFPGRFSGRQFSNSRSEMNVSTLELGDSALYLCASSEAKTGAPGELFFGEGSRLTVL.

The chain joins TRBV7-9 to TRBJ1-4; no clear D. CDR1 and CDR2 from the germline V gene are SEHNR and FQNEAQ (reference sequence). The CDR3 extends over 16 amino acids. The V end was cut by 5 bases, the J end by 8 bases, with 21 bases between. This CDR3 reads CASSPSFDMKGEKLFF. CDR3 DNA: TGTGCCAGCAGCCCATCTTTCGACATGAAAGGAGAAAAACTGTTTTTT.

This CDR3 is CASSLLREATMQGELFF. CDR3 nucleotides: TGCGCCAGCAGCTTGTTGCGGGAGGCCACCATGCAGGGGGAGCTGTTTTTT. The chain employs TRBV5-1 and TRBJ2-2; 8 bases line up with TRBD2. The germline V gene has CDR1 SGHRS and CDR2 YFSETQ. V lost 1 base and J lost 8; bases outside the gene matches: 13. This CDR3 has 17 amino acids.

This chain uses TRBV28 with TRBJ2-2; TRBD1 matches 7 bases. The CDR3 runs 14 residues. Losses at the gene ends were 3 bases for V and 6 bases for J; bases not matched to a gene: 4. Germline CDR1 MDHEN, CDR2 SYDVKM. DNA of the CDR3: TGTGCCAGCAGTTTGAGACAGGGATCCGGGGAGCTGTTTTTT. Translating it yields CASSLRQGSGELFF.

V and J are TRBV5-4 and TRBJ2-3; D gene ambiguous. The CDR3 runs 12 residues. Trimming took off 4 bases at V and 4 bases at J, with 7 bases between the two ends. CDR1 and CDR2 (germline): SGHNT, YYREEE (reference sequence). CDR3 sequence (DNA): TGTGCCAGCAGCAAGAGGTCAGATACGCAGTATTTT. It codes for CASSKRSDTQYF.

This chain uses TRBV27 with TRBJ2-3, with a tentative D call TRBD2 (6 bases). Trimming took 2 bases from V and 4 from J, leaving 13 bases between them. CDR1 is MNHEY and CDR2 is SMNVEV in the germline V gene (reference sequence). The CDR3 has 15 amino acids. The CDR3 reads CASSLGRWEADTQYF. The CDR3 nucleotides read TGTGCCAGCAGTTTAGGCAGGTGGGAGGCAGATACGCAGTATTTT.

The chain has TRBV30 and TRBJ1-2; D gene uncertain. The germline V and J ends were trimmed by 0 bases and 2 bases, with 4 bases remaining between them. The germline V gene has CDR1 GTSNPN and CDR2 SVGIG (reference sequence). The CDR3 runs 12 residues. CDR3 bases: TGTGCCTGGAGTGTACTCAACTATGGCTACACCTTC. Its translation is CAWSVLNYGYTF.

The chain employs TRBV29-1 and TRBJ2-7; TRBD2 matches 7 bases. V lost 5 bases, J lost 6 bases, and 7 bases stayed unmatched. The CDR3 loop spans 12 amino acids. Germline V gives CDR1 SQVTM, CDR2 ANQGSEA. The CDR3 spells CSVPRGGGEQYF. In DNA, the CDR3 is TGCAGCGTTCCTCGTGGGGGGGGCGAGCAGTACTTC.

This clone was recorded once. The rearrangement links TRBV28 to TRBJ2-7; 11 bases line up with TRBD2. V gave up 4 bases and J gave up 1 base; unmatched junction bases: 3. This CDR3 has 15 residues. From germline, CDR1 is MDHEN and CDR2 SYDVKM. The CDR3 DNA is TGTGCCAGCAGTTCCTTAGCGGGAGGGTCCTACGAGCAGTACTTC. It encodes CASSSLAGGSYEQYF.

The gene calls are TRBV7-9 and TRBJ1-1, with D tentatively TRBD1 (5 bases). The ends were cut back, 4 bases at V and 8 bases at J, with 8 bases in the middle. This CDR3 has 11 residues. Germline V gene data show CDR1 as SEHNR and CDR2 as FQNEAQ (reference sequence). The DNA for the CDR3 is TGTGCCAGCAGCTCGGAGGGGGAAGCTTTCTTT. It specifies CASSSEGEAFF. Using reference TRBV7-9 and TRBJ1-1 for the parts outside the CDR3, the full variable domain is DTGVSQNPRHKITKRGQNVTFRCDPISEHNRLYWYRQTLGQGPEFLTYFQNEAQLEKSRLLSDRFSAERPKGSFSTLEIQRTEQGDSAMYLCASSSEGEAFFGQGTRLTVV.

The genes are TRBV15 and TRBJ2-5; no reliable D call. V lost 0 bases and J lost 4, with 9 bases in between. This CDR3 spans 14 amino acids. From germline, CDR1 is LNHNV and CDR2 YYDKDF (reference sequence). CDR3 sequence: CATSREPNRETQYF. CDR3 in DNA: TGTGCCACCAGCAGAGAACCGAACAGAGAGACCCAGTACTTC.

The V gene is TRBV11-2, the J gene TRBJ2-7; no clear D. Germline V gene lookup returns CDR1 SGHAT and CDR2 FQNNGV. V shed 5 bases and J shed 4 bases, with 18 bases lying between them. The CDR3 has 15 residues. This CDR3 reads CASSREAVGSYEQYF. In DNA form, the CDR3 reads TGTGCCAGCAGCCGAGAGGCAGTCGGATCATACGAGCAGTACTTC.

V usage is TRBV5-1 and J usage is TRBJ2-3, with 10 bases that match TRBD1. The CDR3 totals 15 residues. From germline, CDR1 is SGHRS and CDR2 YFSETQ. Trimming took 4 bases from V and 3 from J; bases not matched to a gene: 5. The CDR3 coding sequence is TGCGCCAGCAGCCGACAGGGGGCTTCGACAGATACGCAGTATTTT. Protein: CASSRQGASTDTQYF.

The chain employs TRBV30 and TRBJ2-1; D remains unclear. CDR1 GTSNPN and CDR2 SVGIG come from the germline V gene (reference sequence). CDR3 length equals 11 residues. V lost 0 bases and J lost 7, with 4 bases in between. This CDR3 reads CAWSVLNEQFF. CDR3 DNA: TGTGCCTGGAGTGTATTAAATGAGCAGTTCTTC.

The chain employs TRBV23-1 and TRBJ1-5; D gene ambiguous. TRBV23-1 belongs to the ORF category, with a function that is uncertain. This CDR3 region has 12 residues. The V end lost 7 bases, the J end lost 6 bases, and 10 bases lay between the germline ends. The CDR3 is CASNPWVQPQHF. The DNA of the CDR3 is TGCGCCAGCAATCCCTGGGTTCAGCCCCAGCATTTT.

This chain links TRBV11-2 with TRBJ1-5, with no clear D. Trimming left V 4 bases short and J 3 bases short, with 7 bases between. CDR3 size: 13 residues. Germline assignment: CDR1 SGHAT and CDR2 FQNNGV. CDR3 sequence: CASSSSANQPQHF. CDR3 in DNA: TGTGCCAGCAGCTCCTCTGCCAATCAGCCCCAGCATTTT.

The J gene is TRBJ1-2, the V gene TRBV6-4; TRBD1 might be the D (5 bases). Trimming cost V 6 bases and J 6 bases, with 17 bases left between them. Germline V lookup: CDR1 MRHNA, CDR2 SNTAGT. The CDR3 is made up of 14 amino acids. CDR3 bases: TGTGCCAGCAGACCGGACATATTCCGCGATGGCTACACCTTC. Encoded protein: CASRPDIFRDGYTF.

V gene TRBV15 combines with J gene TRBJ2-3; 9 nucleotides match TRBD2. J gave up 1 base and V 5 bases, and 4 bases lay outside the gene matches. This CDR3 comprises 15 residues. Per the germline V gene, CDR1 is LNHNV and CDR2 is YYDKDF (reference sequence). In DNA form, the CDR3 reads TGTGCCACCAGCCCTTCTAGCGGGGGCACAGATACGCAGTATTTT. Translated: CATSPSSGGTDTQYF. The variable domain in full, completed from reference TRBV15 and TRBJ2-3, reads DAMVIQNPRYQVTQFGKPVTLSCSQTLNHNVMYWYQQKSSQAPKLLFHYYDKDFNNEADTPDNFQSRRPNTSFCFLDIRSPGLGDTAMYLCATSPSSGGTDTQYFGPGTRLTVL.

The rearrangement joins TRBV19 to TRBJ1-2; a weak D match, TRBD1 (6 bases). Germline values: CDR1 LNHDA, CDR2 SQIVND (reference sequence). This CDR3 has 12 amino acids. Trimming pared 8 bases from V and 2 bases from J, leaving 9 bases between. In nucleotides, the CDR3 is TGTGCCAGTTGGACAGTCAACTATGGCTACACCTTC. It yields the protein CASWTVNYGYTF.